This passage covers 16 T cell receptor beta chains from one sample sequenced in a study of cytomegalovirus exposure and HLA in healthy donors. Assay used: immunoSEQ multiplex PCR; TCRdb lists only in-frame clones, some missing. Among under 250,000 clones listed, roughly 84% were seen once. Material: PBMCs. Receptors were obtained from a woman aged 18-29 years in good health and CMV-seropositive.

CDR3 coding DNA: TGTGCCAGCAGACCCCCGGGACAGGCGGACGGCTACACCTTC. Protein sequence: CASRPPGQADGYTF. The chain is built from TRBV6-5 and TRBJ1-2, with 8 positions matching TRBD1. With 6 bases clipped from V and 8 bases from J, the junction kept 11 bases outside the gene matches. Looked up from germline, CDR1 is MNHEY and CDR2 is SVGAGI. There are 14 residues in the CDR3.

This clone was counted only a few times. This chain links TRBV30 with TRBJ1-2; D gene unclear. V lost 0 bases to trimming and J lost 8 bases, with 7 bases between them. The CDR3 is 11 amino acids. Germline V lookup: CDR1 GTSNPN, CDR2 SVGIG (reference sequence). The CDR3 DNA sequence: TGTGCCTGGAGTGTAGGCGGGGGCTACACCTTC. Translated: CAWSVGGGYTF.

The chain combines TRBV4-1 with TRBJ1-3; TRBD1 is a possible D gene (5 bases). Germline loops: CDR1 MGHRA, CDR2 YSYEKL. Deletions cut 2 bases from V and 0 bases from J, with 5 bases between. This CDR3 contains 14 residues. CDR3 bases: TGCGCCAGCAGCCAAACAGGCTCTGGAAACACCATATATTTT. This translates into CASSQTGSGNTIYF.

V is TRBV15 and J is TRBJ1-1; D ambiguous. Germline values: CDR1 LNHNV, CDR2 YYDKDF (reference sequence). Trimming stripped 3 bases from V and 1 base from J, with 18 bases between. This CDR3 has 17 amino acids. This CDR3 is CATSSWPPWAENTEAFF. CDR3 nucleotides: TGTGCCACCAGCAGTTGGCCCCCCTGGGCAGAGAACACTGAAGCTTTCTTT.

The chain joins TRBV2 to TRBJ2-7, with D possibly matching TRBD1 (6 bases). The germline V and J ends were trimmed by 5 bases and 2 bases, with 16 bases remaining between them. Germline V gene sequence: CDR1 SNHLY, CDR2 FYNNEI. The CDR3 is 15 amino acids. This CDR3 reads CASSYGGPRTYEQYF. The CDR3 DNA follows: TGTGCCAGCAGTTATGGGGGCCCCAGGACCTACGAGCAGTACTTC.

This chain joins TRBV15 and TRBJ2-1; 7 bases agree with TRBD1. CDR1 LNHNV and CDR2 YYDKDF come from the germline V gene (reference sequence). The CDR3 runs 15 residues. V shed 3 bases and J 5 bases; nucleotides not matched to a gene: 7. As DNA, the CDR3 is TGTGCCACCAGCAGGGAGACAGGGAACCACAATGAGCAGTTCTTC. It encodes CATSRETGNHNEQFF.

The rearrangement uses TRBV4-1 and TRBJ1-1, with D possibly being TRBD1 (5 bases). This CDR3 spans 13 amino acids. In germline, CDR1 is MGHRA, CDR2 YSYEKL. V was trimmed by 1 base and J by 11 bases, leaving 14 bases between them. The CDR3 sequence is CASSQVSGGSAFF. The CDR3 region has the DNA TGCGCCAGCAGCCAAGTTTCGGGGGGTTCGGCTTTCTTT.

On this clone itself: One end of the junction does not line up with germline, which may come from a read error. This chain uses TRBV27 with TRBJ1-2; TRBD1 might be the D (5 bases). This CDR3 has 14 residues. Per germline, CDR1 MNHEY and CDR2 SMNVEV (reference sequence). CDR3 DNA: TGTGCCGGCAGCTTGGGACGGGGGGTCAACGGCTACACCTTC. Protein sequence: CAGSLGRGVNGYTF.

The V call is TRBV30, the J call TRBJ2-1; perhaps TRBD2 as D (6 bases). The length of the CDR3 is 14 residues. CDR1 and CDR2 from the germline V gene are GTSNPN and SVGIG (reference sequence). Trimming stripped 2 bases from V and 3 bases from J, with 11 bases between. The CDR3 spells CAWSLPGLYNEQFF. The DNA for the CDR3 is TGTGCCTGGAGTCTCCCGGGACTCTACAATGAGCAGTTCTTC.

This clone was observed at least ten times. The CDR3 DNA reads as TGCGCCAGCAGCGGCGGACAGGGGGGAGTTTATGGCTACACCTTC. Encoded protein: CASSGGQGGVYGYTF. This chain joins TRBV5-1 and TRBJ1-2; 10 nucleotides match TRBD1. CDR1 and CDR2 (germline): SGHRS, YFSETQ. The CDR3 has 15 residues. J lost 5 bases, V lost 4 bases, and 8 bases had no gene match.

This chain joins TRBV4-1 and TRBJ1-1; a weak D match, TRBD1 (6 bases). The CDR3 runs to 16 residues. Germline CDR1 reads MGHRA; CDR2 reads YSYEKL. Trimming removed 5 bases at V and 1 base at J, with 17 bases between. The CDR3 sequence is CASSFSGVVGNTEAFF. The DNA of the CDR3 is TGCGCCAGCAGCTTCTCAGGGGTTGTGGGGAACACTGAAGCTTTCTTT.

This sequence joins TRBV10-3 and TRBJ1-3; D gene uncertain. The CDR3 sequence is 12 residues long. The V and J ends lost 8 bases and 9 bases respectively, with 14 bases between them. Germline V gives CDR1 ENHRY, CDR2 SYGVKD. CDR3 sequence: CAISDTASTIYF. In DNA form, the CDR3 reads TGTGCCATCTCAGACACGGCGAGCACCATATATTTT.

This chain joins TRBV9 and TRBJ2-1; D possibly corresponds to TRBD2 (5 bases). V lost 3 bases and J 0 bases, leaving 16 bases between the germline ends. Germline V CDR1 and CDR2: SGDLS, YYNGEE. The CDR3 loop spans 17 amino acids. The CDR3 protein is CASSGWTGRSSYNEQFF. CDR3 nucleotide sequence: TGTGCCAGCAGCGGTTGGACTGGAAGAAGCTCCTACAATGAGCAGTTCTTC.

V and J are TRBV15 and TRBJ2-7; TRBD1 might be the D (6 bases). Between the trimmed V and J ends, which lost 1 base and 13 bases, there was a span of 11 bases. The V gene's germline CDR1 is LNHNV and CDR2 YYDKDF (reference sequence). The CDR3 length is 11 residues. The CDR3 DNA reads TGTGCCACCAGCAGAGGAGGACAGTACTACTTC. Translation gives CATSRGGQYYF.

The J gene is TRBJ2-1, the V gene TRBV19, with 7 bases fitting TRBD2. From germline, CDR1 is LNHDA and CDR2 SQIVND (reference sequence). CDR3 length: 18 amino acids. The V and J ends lost 5 bases and 4 bases, in that order; junction bases with no gene match: 17. Here the CDR3 DNA reads TGTGCCAGTAGTCGAGCCGCCCATGGGGGGGGTTTATACAATGAGCAGTTCTTC. As protein: CASSRAAHGGGLYNEQFF.

The chain couples TRBV27 to TRBJ2-7, with D uncertain. The CDR3 is 15 residues long. Trimming took 2 bases from V and 5 from J, leaving 16 bases between them. Germline V gene lookup returns CDR1 MNHEY and CDR2 SMNVEV (reference sequence). The chain's CDR3 is CASSLGPPVTHEQYF. For the CDR3, the DNA is TGTGCCAGCAGTTTAGGCCCTCCTGTAACCCACGAGCAGTACTTC.